The TCR beta chain under discussion was sequenced for a study of T-cell memory formation after mild COVID-19 (dated by TCRdb to the early 2020s). As for the study more broadly: TCR sequence clusters from the two donors were largely donor specific. Longitudinal TCRalpha and TCRbeta repertoire sequencing tracked T-cell clones expanding and contracting after mild COVID-19 in a couple of donors. The cohort comprised two young, previously healthy adult volunteers, one female and one male. What the work shows at the level of the full study, not this receptor alone: Contracting CD4+ clones appeared mostly in the CM and EM memory subsets, whereas CD8+ clones were enriched in EMRA. The second-wave clones that peaked on day 37 were not confirmed to be SARS-CoV-2 specific. The study covered only two mild cases, and larger cohorts including severe cases with pre-infection samples were considered necessary. The detection of some responding clones in pre-infection memory suggests that pre-existing cross-reactive memory T cells joined the SARS-CoV-2 response. Clones that contracted from day 15 to 85 showed balanced CD4/CD8 phenotypes, whereas a second wave of clones that expanded from day 15 to 37 leaned towards CD4+.

This clonotype has just a few counts. Its binding antigen is unknown. No much larger clonotype is one base removed from it; base qualities were not supplied. PBMCs were isolated by Ficoll-Paque density gradient centrifugation. Data came from an Illumina NovaSeq 6000. Using 5'RACE with constant-segment primers, TCRalpha and TCRbeta cDNA libraries were constructed, with sample barcodes and unique molecular identifiers added in the process. Trizol reagent was used to extract RNA from every sample. Amplification of the libraries took two PCR steps, and the second step added a second sample barcode plus Illumina TruSeq adapters. The libraries were sequenced on an Illumina NovaSeq using 2 x 150 bp paired-end reads. In the source study's methods: Reads were demultiplexed and collapsed into UMI-guided consensus sequences with migec v1.2.7. With mixcr v2.1.11, UMI consensuses were aligned to TRA and TRB V and J templates and assembled into clonotypes. Expanded or contracted clonotypes were those called significant by both edgeR and NoisET, with noise models trained on biological replicates. edgeR calls used a false discovery rate-adjusted p below 0.01 and a log2 fold-change threshold of 1. As an exploratory analysis of dynamics, PCA with hierarchical clustering was applied to max-normalized trajectories of the 1000 most abundant clonotypes. Each responding clone was given a CD4 or CD8 phenotype based on the CD4+ and CD8+ repertoires, which had been sequenced separately. TCRdb itself trimmed the public reads at Q25 with fastp, ran MiXCR and retained productive beta chains. Rows are combined by CDR3 protein, so each entry shows the most common genes and DNA. In this record, the V and J calls reflect TCRdb's handling and not the investigators' own analysis. This sample is represented by 250,000 to 300,000 distinct CDR3 sequences; around 8% of them were singletons. The top ten clonotypes cover approximately 23% of the sample.

Measured from the cysteine to the phenylalanine, the CDR3 is 15 residues long. Only the CDR3 DNA stays, 45 bases, in frame from base 1. CDR1 and CDR2 are drawn from the germline V gene: ENHRY, SYGVKD. Deletion took 3 bases off V and 2 bases off J, with a span of 12 bases between the germline ends. Specimen: PBMCs or a T cell subset sorted from them (not recorded which). The sequence was obtained from a man aged 18 to 29 who had mild COVID-19 (a few samples of this study predate the infection). The sample titles of this study are shuffled in the database, so cell type and time point are left out; the donor was told from shared clones. Here the chain combines TRBV10-3 and TRBJ2-3; the D gene is perhaps TRBD2, on 5 matching bases. The CDR3 is CAISDTGSNTDTQYF. The sequence in DNA is TGTGCCATCAGTGATACGGGAAGTAACACAGATACGCAGTATTTT.